This T cell receptor (beta chain) is from a study of cytomegalovirus exposure and HLA in healthy donors. Amplification used 60 Vbeta primers and 13 Jbeta primers. The protocol was immunoSEQ multiplex PCR, while the TCRdb copy is restricted to in-frame clones and leaves out a portion. The sample records roughly 200,000 clones, 81% being singletons. Study conclusions and caveats: Most of the TCR beta V segments (in an earlier analysis) were productive either about 87% or about 30% of the time. For TCR beta chains, V- and J-gene trimming was later linked to a missense DCLRE1C variant.

The germline V and J ends were trimmed by 2 bases and 8 bases, with 8 bases remaining between them. Germline values: CDR1 GTSNPN, CDR2 SVGIG (reference sequence). CDR3 length: 11 residues. Points on this clone: The antigen remains unidentified.

Sequencing was performed on PBMCs. V usage is TRBV30 and J usage is TRBJ2-3; D not resolved. The origin of this receptor is a middle-aged man in good health and CMV-seropositive. CDR3 region: CAWSLGLTQYF. The CDR3, as DNA: TGTGCCTGGAGTCTGGGCCTTACGCAGTATTTT.